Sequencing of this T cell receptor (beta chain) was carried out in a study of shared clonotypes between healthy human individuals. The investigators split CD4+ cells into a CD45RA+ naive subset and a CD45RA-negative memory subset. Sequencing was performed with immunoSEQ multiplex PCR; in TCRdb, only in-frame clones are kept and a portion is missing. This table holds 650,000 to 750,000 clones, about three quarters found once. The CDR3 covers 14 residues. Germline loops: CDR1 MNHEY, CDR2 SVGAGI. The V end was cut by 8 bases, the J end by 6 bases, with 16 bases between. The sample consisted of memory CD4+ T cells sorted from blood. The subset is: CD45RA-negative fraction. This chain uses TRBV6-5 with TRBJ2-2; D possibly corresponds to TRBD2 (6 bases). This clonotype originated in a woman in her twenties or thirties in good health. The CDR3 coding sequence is TGTGCCAGCGGGAGGAGCGGACTTCCCGGGGAGCTGTTTTTT. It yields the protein CASGRSGLPGELFF.